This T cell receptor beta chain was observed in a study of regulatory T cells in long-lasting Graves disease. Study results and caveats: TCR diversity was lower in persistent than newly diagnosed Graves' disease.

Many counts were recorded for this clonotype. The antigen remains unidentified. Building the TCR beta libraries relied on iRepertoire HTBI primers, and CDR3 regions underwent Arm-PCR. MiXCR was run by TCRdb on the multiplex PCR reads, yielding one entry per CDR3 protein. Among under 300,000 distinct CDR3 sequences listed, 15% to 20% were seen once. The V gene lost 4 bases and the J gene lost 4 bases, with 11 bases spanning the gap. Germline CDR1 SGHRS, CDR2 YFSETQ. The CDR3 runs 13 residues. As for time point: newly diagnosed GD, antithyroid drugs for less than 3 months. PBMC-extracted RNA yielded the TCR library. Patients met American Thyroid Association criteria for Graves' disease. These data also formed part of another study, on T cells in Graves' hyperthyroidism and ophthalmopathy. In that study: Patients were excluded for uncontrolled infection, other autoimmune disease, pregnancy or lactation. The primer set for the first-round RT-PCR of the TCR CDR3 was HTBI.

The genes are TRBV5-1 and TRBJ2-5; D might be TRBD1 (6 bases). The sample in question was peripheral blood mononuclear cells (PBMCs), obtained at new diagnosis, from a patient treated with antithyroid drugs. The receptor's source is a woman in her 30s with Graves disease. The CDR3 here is CASSQQGPETQYF. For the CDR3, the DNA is TGCGCCAGCAGCCAACAGGGTCCAGAGACCCAGTACTTC.